The T cell receptor (beta chain) under discussion was sequenced for a study of T cells in women clearing cervical HPV infection (dated by TCRdb to 2017 to 2018). Study-wide context: Cases were 25 women with histologically confirmed HPV16-related CIN3 or worse, including a couple of invasive cancers. Among cases, blood sampling occurred a median of around 160 days after lesion detection, with an interquartile range of about 80 to 200 days. Median age was about 30 years in cases versus 38 in controls, and baseline characteristics did not differ significantly. As quality controls, five blinded duplicates were added to each group, bringing the total to approximately 60 samples made up of roughly 50 participants and approximately ten replicates. Cases and controls were matched on year of sample collection and on age within five years. This exploratory proof-of-principle case-control study, nested within the Guanacaste HPV Natural History Study in Costa Rica, compared TCR repertoires among women with different cervical HPV16 outcomes. The parent cohort enrolled under 11,000 women aged 18 or older in Guanacaste, Costa Rica, in about 1992 to 1994 and followed the women for 6 to 7 years. Since only a few of the women had HLA typing available, the possibility that HLA type was acting as a confounder could not be ruled out. Blood from cases was collected at the visit where the lesion was first found, while blood from controls was collected once the infection could no longer be detected. The controls were some 23 women whose single incident HPV16 infection cleared within 12 months with no development of precancer or cancer. Study-level results and caveats: Cases had lower TRBV6-7 relative abundance than controls (about 0.1% versus 0.15%; Bonferroni P = 0.0008). T-cell numbers per sample were unknown, so richness differences could reflect varying T-cell content rather than repertoire biology. TCR repertoire richness was significantly higher in CIN3+ cases than in controls across sequencing depths, while evenness did not differ. Random forest classifiers that combined richness and V gene abundances separated cases from controls with an estimated AUC of under 0.85. Whether associations preceded infection or resulted from infection could not be shown with the cross-sectional design, and effector/memory subsets and HPV-specific T cells were not isolated.

TCR beta CDR3 regions were amplified by multiplex PCR using the immunoSEQ assay from an average of roughly 1,200 ng genomic DNA per sample. Primer bias was corrected in the assay by using a complete synthetic TCR repertoire to establish an amplification baseline. The amplicons were sequenced on the Illumina platform. The original methods were these. Sequence errors were corrected by clustering with frequency ratios and a modified nearest-neighbor algorithm, and the sequences were then analyzed in the immunoSEQ Analyzer using IMGT gene definitions. At each rarefaction depth, TCR richness and evenness were averaged across 20 rarefaction repeats, and samples with fewer sequences than that depth were excluded. Wilcoxon rank sum tests with FDR correction were used to compare relative abundances of V, D and J genes between the groups. An intraclass correlation of roughly 96% for TCR richness and an average of around 71% across some 69 gene segments were obtained from the blinded duplicates. The table was pulled from immuneACCESS by TCRdb, which kept in-frame rearrangements only. Such tables lose some clones; where checked, under half of the loss comes from unresolved V genes, and the rest has no known cause. That table supplies the V and J calls and clone size; D and trimming were determined from the DNA. The sample's own table lists tens of thousands of clones. Clones ranked in the top ten supply about 4.6% of the sample.

Every participant had a single incident cervical HPV16 infection, and women with prevalent HPV16 infections were excluded. Cervical HPV DNA was detected by MY09/MY11 PCR and genotyped by dot-blot hybridization. Roughly 15 mL of heparinized blood was centrifuged, after which the buffy coat was aliquoted, frozen at -30 degrees C, and then stored at -80 degrees C. QIAGEN kits were used to extract genomic DNA from the buffy coat specimens. About this clone itself: It lacks a known antigen. Read data end 3 residues before the CDR3 end; the end is taken from the germline J gene.

From cysteine to phenylalanine, the CDR3 is 13 amino acids long. Sequencing covers 30 bases of the CDR3, shown here with the frame starting at base 1. Trimming takes 8 bases from V and 6 bases from J, and the germline ends sit 17 bases apart. This chain joins TRBV5-3 to TRBJ1-2; the D gene is perhaps TRBD1, on 6 matching bases. TRBV5-3 is an ORF, and what it does is uncertain. The sequence was collected from a woman aged 18 to 75 with a cervical HPV16 infection that either progressed to CIN3+ or cleared (not recorded which). The sequencing sample was made of blood buffy coat. Incomplete CDR3 DNA: TGTGCCAGTCCAAAAGGGGCAGGGGATGGC. Its amino acids are CASPKGAGDG. The CDR3 in full is CASPKGAGDGYTF.